This T cell receptor beta chain was sequenced for a study of CD8+ T cells in alopecia areata. Treatment of the sample: oral pan-JAK inhibitor, 5-10 mg twice daily. RNA extraction and reverse transcription yielded cDNA as sequencing template. Method: immunoSEQ multiplex PCR; TCRdb's copy keeps in-frame clones and lacks some. The table records 150,000 to 250,000 clones, 58% of them present only once. CDR1 is MNHNS, CDR2 SASEGT, per germline. The junction had 6 bases not matched to a gene; V was cut back by 4 bases and J by 15 bases. This CDR3 contains 12 residues. The TCR comes from a human donor with alopecia areata. The source was CD4+ T cells sorted from blood, collected at week 24, from a patient treated with tofacitinib. The chain carries TRBV6-1 and TRBJ2-1; 10 nucleotides line up with TRBD2. The CDR3 spells CASSVQRGGPFF. CDR3 sequence (DNA): TGTGCCAGCAGTGTGCAGCGGGGGGGTCCGTTCTTC.